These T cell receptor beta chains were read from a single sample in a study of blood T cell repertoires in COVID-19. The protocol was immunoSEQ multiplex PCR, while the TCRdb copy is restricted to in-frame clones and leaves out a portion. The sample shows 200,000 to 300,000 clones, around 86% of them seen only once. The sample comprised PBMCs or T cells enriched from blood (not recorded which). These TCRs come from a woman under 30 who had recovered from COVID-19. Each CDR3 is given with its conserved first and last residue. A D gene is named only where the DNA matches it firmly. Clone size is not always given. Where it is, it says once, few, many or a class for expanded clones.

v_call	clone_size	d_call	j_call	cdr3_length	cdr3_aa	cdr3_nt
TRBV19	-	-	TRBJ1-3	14	CASSSRGSGNTIYF	TGTGCCAGTAGTAGCCGCGGGTCTGGAAACACCATATATTTT
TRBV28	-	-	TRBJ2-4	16	CASSRNSRIAKNIQYF	TGTGCCAGCAGTCGTAACAGCAGAATAGCCAAAAACATTCAGTACTTC
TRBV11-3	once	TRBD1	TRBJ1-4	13	CASSLGIRGRLFF	TGTGCCAGCAGCTTAGGGATCAGGGGGCGCCTGTTTTTT
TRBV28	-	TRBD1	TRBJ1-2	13	CASSSGTGVGYTF	TGTGCCAGCAGTTCCGGGACAGGAGTAGGCTACACCTTC
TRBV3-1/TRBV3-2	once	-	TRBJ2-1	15	CASSQDARSYNEQFF	TGTGCCAGCAGCCAAGATGCGCGGTCCTACAATGAGCAGTTCTTC
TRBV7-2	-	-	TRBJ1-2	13	CASSFLSNYGYTF	TGTGCCAGCAGCTTTCTTTCTAACTATGGCTACACCTTC
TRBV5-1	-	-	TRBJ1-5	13	CASSFRDFEPQHF	TGCGCCAGCAGCTTTCGGGATTTTGAGCCCCAGCATTTT
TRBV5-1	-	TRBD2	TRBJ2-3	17	CASSPGLAGGYADTQYF	TGCGCCAGCAGCCCGGGACTAGCGGGAGGGTACGCAGATACGCAGTATTTT
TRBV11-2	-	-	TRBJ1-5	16	CASSLESGDGNQPQHF	TGTGCCAGCAGCTTAGAGTCGGGGGATGGCAATCAGCCCCAGCATTTT
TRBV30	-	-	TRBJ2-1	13	CAWKSGSYNEQFF	TGTGCCTGGAAATCTGGGAGTTACAATGAGCAGTTCTTC
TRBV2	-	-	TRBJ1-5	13	CASSPDRNQPQHF	TGTGCCAGCAGTCCTGACAGAAATCAGCCCCAGCATTTT
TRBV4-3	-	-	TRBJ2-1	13	CASSQVLADEQFF	TGCGCCAGCAGCCAAGTACTAGCAGATGAGCAGTTCTTC
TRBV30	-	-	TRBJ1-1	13	CAWSVGRGTEAFF	TGTGCCTGGAGTGTAGGGAGGGGGACTGAAGCTTTCTTT
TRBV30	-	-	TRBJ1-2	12	CAWSTVNYGYTF	TGTGCCTGGAGTACAGTGAACTATGGCTACACCTTC
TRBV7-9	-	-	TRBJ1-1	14	CASSRSGAGTEAFF	TGTGCCAGCAGCCGGTCAGGGGCCGGCACTGAAGCTTTCTTT
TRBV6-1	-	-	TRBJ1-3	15	CASSELGGVGNTIYF	TGTGCCAGCAGTGAATTAGGAGGGGTTGGAAACACCATATATTTT
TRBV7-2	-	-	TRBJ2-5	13	CASIPQGWETQYF	TGTGCCAGCATTCCGCAGGGTTGGGAGACCCAGTACTTC
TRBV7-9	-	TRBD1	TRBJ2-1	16	CASSPPQTGAYNEQFF	TGTGCCAGCAGCCCCCCCCAGACAGGGGCCTACAATGAGCAGTTCTTC
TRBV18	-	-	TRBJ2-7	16	CASSPTTRKRPYEQYF	TGTGCCAGCTCCCCGACTACCAGGAAAAGACCCTACGAGCAGTACTTC
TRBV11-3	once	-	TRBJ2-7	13	CASSLVGGYEQYF	TGTGCCAGCAGCTTAGTCGGAGGCTACGAGCAGTACTTC
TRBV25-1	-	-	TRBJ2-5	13	CASQARGQETQYF	TGTGCCTCCCAGGCCAGGGGACAAGAGACCCAGTACTTC
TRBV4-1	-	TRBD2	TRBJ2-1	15	CASSSGGSSYNEQFF	TGCGCCAGCAGCTCCGGGGGGAGCTCCTACAATGAGCAGTTCTTC